Listed here is a single T cell receptor beta chain. Data came from immunoSEQ multiplex PCR; TCRdb stores just in-frame clones and leaves some out. The data hold 130,000 or so clones, with approximately 93% observed a single time. This sample stems from a study of T cell changes during pregnancy in multiple sclerosis. Trimming cost V 5 bases and J 1 base; bases outside gene matches: 11. Germline V lookup: CDR1 MDHEN, CDR2 SYDVKM. The CDR3 contains 17 residues. V gene TRBV28 combines with J gene TRBJ1-5; 7 bases align to TRBD1. The sample consisted of peripheral blood, taken before pregnancy. This sequence originates from a female donor with multiple sclerosis, enrolled in a pregnancy study. In DNA form, the CDR3 reads TGTGCCAGCAGTACCCACAGGGGCCTTATAAGCAATCAGCCCCAGCATTTT. It codes for CASSTHRGLISNQPQHF.